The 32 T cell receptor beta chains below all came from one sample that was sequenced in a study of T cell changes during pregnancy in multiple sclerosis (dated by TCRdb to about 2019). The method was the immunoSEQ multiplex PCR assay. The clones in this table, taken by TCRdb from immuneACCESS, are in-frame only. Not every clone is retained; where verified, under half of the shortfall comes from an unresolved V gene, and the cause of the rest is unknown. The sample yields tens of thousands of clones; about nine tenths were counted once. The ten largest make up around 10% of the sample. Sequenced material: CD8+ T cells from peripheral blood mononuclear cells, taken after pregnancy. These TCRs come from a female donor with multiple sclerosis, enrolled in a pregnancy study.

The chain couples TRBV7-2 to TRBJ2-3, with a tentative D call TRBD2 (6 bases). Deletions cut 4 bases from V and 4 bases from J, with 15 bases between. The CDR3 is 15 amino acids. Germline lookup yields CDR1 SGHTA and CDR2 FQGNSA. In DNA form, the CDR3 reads TGTGCCAGCAGCTACACTACGGGAGACTCAGATACGCAGTATTTT. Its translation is CASSYTTGDSDTQYF.

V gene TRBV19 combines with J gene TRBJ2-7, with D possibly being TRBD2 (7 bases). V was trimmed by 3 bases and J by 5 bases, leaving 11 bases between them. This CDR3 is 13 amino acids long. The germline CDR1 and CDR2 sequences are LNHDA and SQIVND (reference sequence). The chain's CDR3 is CASSMGGGDEQYF. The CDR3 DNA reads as TGTGCCAGTAGTATGGGAGGGGGAGACGAGCAGTACTTC.

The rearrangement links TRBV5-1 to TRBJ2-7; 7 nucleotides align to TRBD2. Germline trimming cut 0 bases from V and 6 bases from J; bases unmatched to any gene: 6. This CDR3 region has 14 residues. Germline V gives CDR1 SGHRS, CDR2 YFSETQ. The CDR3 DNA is TGCGCCAGCAGCTTGGTGGGAGGGGATCGCGAGCAGTACTTC. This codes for CASSLVGGDREQYF.

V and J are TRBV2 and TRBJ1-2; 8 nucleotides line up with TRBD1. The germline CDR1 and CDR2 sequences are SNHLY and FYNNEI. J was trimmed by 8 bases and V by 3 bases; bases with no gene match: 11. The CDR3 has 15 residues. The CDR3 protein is CASSERDRLWWGYTF. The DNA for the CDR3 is TGTGCCAGCAGTGAGAGGGACAGGCTCTGGTGGGGCTACACCTTC. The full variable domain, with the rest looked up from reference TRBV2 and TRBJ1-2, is EPEVTQTPSHQVTQMGQEVILRCVPISNHLYFYWYRQILGQKVEFLVSFYNNEISEKSEIFDDQFSVERPDGSNFTLKIRSTKLEDSAMYFCASSERDRLWWGYTFGSGTRLTVV.

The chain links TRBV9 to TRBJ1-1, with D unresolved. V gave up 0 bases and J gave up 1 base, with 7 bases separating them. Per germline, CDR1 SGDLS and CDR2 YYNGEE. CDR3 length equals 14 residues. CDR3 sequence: CASSVGGRNTEAFF. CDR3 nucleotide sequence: TGTGCCAGCAGCGTAGGCGGCAGGAACACTGAAGCTTTCTTT.

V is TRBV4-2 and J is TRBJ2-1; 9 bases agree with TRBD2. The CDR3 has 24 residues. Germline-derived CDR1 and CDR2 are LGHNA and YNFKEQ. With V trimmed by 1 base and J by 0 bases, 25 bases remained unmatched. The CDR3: CASSQGASGIFGRWVGGSYNEQFF. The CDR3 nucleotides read TGTGCCAGCAGCCAAGGGGCTAGCGGGATTTTTGGCAGGTGGGTTGGGGGCTCCTACAATGAGCAGTTCTTC.

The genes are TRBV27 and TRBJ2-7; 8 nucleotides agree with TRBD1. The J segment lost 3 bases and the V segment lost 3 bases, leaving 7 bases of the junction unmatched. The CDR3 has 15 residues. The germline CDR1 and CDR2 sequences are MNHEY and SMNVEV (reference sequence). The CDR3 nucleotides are TGTGCCAGCAGTTTTTCGGCAGGGGGCTTCTACGAGCAGTACTTC. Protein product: CASSFSAGGFYEQYF.

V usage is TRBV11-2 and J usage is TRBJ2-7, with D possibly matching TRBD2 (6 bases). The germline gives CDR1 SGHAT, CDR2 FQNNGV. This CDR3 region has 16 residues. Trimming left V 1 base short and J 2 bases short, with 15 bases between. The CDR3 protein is CASSLVGGLGAYEQYF. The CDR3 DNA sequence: TGTGCCAGCAGCTTAGTTGGGGGGTTAGGGGCCTACGAGCAGTACTTC.

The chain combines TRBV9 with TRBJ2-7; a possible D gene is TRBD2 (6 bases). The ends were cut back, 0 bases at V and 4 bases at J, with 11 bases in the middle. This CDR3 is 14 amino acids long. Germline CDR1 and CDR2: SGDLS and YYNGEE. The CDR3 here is CASSVAGGKYEQYF. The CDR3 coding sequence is TGTGCCAGCAGCGTAGCAGGCGGGAAATACGAGCAGTACTTC.

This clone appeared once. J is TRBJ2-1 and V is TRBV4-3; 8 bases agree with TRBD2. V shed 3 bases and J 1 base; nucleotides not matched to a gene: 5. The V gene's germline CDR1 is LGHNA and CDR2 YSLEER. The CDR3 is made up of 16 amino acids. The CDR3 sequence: CASSQGSGGSYNEQFF. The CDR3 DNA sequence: TGCGCCAGCAGCCAGGGGAGCGGGGGTTCCTACAATGAGCAGTTCTTC.

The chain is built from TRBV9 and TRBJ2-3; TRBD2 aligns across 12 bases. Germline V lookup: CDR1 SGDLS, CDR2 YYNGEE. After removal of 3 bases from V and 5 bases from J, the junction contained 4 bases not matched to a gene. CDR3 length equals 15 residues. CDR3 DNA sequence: TGTGCCAGCAGCGCCCGACTAGCGGGGGAAGATACGCAGTATTTT. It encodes CASSARLAGEDTQYF.

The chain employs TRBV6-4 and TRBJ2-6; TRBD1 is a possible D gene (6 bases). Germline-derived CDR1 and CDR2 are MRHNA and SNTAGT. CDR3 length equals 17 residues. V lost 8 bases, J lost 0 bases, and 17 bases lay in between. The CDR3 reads CASGAGTPNSGANVLTF. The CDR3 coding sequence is TGTGCCAGCGGAGCCGGGACACCGAACTCTGGGGCCAACGTCCTGACTTTC.

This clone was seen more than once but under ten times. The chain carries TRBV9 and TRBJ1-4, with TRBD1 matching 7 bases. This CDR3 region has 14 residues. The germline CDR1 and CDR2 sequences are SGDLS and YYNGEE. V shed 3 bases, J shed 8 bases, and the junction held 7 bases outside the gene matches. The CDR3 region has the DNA TGTGCCAGCAGCGACCCCGGGACAGACGAAAAACTGTTTTTT. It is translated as CASSDPGTDEKLFF. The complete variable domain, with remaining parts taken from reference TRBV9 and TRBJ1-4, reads DSGVTQTPKHLITATGQRVTLRCSPRSGDLSVYWYQQSLDQGLQFLIQYYNGEERAKGNILERFSAQQFPDLHSELNLSSLELGDSALYFCASSDPGTDEKLFFGSGTQLSVL.

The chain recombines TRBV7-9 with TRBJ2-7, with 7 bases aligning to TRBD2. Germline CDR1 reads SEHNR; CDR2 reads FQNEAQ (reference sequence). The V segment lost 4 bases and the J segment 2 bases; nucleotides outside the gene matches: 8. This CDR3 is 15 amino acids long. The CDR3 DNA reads TGTGCCAGCAGCTCGATACGACTAGCAGCCTACGAGCAGTACTTC. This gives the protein CASSSIRLAAYEQYF.

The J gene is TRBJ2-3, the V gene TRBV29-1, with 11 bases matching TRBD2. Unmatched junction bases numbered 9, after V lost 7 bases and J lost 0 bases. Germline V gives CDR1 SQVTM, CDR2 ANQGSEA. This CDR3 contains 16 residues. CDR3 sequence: CSALAGLAASTDTQYF. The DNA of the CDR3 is TGCAGCGCCCTGGCGGGACTAGCGGCCAGCACAGATACGCAGTATTTT.

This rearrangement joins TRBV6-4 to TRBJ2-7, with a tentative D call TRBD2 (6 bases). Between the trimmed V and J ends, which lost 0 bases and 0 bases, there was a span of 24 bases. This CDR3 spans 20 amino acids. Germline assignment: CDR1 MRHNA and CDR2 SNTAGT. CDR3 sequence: CASSDSMGEDTESCSYEQYF. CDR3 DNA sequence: TGTGCCAGCAGTGACTCGATGGGGGAGGATACAGAAAGCTGCTCCTACGAGCAGTACTTC.

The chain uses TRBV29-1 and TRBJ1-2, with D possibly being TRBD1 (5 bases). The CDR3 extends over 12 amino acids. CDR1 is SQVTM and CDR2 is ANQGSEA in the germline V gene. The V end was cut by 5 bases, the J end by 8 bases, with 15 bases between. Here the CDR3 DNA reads TGCAGCGTTCCCCTGGGGGGGGACGGCTACACCTTC. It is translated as CSVPLGGDGYTF. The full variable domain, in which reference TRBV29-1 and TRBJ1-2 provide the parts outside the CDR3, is SAVISQKPSRDICQRGTSLTIQCQVDSQVTMMFWYRQQPGQSLTLIATANQGSEATYESGFVIDKFPISRPNLTFSTLTVSNMSPEDSSIYLCSVPLGGDGYTFGSGTRLTVV.

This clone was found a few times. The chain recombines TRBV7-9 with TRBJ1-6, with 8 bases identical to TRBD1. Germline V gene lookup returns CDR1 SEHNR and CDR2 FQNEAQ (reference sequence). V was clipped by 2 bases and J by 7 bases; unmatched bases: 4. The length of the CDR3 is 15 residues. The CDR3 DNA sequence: TGTGCCAGCAGCTTACCCAGACAGGGGAATTCACCCCTCCACTTT. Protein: CASSLPRQGNSPLHF.

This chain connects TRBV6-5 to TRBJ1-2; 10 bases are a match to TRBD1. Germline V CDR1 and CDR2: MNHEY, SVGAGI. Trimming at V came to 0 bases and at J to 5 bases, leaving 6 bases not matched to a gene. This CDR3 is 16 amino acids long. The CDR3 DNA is TGTGCCAGCAGTTACTCTAGGGACAGGGGAGGGTATGGCTACACCTTC. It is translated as CASSYSRDRGGYGYTF.

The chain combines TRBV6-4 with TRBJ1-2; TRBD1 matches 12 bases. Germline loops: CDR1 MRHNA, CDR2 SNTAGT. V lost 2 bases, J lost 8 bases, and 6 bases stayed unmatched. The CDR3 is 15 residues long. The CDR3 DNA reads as TGTGCCAGCAGTGACAGTTACGGGACAGGGGGCGGCTACACCTTC. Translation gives CASSDSYGTGGGYTF.

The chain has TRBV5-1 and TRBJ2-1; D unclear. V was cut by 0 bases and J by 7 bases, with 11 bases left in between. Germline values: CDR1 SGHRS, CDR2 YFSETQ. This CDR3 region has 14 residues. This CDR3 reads CASSLVRLGNEQFF. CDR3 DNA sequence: TGCGCCAGCAGCTTGGTGAGGCTTGGGAATGAGCAGTTCTTC.

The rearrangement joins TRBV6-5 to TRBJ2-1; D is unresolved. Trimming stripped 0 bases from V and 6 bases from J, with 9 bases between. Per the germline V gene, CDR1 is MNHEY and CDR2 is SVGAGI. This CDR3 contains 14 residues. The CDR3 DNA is TGTGCCAGCAGTTACTCGACTGGCGCCAATGAGCAGTTCTTC. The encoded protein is CASSYSTGANEQFF.

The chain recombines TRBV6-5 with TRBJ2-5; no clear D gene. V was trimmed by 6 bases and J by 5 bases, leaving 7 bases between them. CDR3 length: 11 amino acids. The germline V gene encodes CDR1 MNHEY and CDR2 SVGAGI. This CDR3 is CASRVGETQYF. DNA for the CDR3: TGTGCCAGCAGGGTCGGGGAGACCCAGTACTTC.

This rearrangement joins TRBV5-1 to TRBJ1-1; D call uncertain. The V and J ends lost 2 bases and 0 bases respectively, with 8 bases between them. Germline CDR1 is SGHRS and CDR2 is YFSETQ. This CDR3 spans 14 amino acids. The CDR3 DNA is TGCGCCAGCAGCTTTTTATCCGTGAACACTGAAGCTTTCTTT. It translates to CASSFLSVNTEAFF.

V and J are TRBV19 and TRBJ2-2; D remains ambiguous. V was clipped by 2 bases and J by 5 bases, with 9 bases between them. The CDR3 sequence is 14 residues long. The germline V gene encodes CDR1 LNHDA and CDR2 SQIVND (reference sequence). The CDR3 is CASSIQPRTGELFF. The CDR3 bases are TGTGCCAGTAGTATACAGCCGAGGACCGGGGAGCTGTTTTTT.

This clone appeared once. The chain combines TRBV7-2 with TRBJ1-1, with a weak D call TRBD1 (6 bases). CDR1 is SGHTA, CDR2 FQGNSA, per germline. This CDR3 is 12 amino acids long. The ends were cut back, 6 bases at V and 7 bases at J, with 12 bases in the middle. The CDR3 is CASSLTGFEAFF. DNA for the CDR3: TGTGCCAGCAGTCTAACAGGGTTTGAAGCTTTCTTT.

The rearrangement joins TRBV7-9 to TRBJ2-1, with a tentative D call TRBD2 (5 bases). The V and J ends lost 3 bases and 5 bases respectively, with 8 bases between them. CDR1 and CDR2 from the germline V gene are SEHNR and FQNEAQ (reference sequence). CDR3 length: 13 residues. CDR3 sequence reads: CASSFSEDNEQFF. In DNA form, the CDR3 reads TGTGCCAGCAGCTTTAGCGAAGACAATGAGCAGTTCTTC.

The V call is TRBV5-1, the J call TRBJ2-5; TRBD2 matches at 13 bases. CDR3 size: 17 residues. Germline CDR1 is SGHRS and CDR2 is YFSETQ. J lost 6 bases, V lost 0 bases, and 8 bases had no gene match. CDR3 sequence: CASSLVTSGGASKTQYF. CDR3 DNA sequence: TGCGCCAGCAGCTTGGTAACTAGCGGGGGGGCGTCTAAGACCCAGTACTTC.

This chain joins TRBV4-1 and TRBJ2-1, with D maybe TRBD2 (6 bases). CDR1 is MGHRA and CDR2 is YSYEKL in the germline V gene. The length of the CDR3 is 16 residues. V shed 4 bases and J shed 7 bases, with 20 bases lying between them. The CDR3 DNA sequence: TGCGCCAGCAGCCCGGCGGGGCAGGGAGTTGGAAATGAGCAGTTCTTC. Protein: CASSPAGQGVGNEQFF.

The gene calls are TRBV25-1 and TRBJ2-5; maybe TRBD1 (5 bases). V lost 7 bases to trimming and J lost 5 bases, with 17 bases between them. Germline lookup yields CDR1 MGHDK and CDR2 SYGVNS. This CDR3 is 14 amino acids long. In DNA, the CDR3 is TGTGCCAGCACCCGATCAGGGTTTGATGAGACCCAGTACTTC. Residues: CASTRSGFDETQYF.

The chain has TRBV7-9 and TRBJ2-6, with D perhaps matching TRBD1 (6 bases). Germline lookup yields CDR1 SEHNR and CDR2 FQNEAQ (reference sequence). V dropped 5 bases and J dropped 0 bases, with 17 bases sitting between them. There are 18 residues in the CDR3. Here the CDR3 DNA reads TGTGCCAGCAGCGGATGGACAGCCCCCTTCTCTGGGGCCAACGTCCTGACTTTC. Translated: CASSGWTAPFSGANVLTF.

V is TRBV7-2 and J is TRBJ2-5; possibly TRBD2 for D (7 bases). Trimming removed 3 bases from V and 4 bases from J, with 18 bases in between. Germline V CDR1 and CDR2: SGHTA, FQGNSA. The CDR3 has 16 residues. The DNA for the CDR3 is TGTGCCAGCAGCTTCCCATTGGGGGGGCGTGGAGAGACCCAGTACTTC. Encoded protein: CASSFPLGGRGETQYF.